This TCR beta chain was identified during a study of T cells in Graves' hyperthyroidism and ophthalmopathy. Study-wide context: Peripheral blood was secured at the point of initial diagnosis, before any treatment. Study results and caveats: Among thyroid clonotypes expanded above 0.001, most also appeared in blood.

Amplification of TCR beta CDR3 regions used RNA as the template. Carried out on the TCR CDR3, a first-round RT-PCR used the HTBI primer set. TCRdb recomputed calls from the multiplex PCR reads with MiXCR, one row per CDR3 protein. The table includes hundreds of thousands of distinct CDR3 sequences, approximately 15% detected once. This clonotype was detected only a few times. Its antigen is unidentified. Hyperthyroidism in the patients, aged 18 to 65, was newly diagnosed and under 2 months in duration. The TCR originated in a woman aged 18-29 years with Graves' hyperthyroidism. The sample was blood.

The CDR3 here is CASSQTQGIGEKLFF. The CDR3 DNA sequence: TGCGCCAGCAGCCAGACACAGGGGATTGGTGAAAAACTGTTTTTT. The gene calls are TRBV4-1 and TRBJ1-4; 7 nucleotides match TRBD1. This CDR3 is 15 amino acids long. In germline, CDR1 is MGHRA, CDR2 YSYEKL. V lost 3 bases to trimming and J lost 7 bases; unmatched junction nucleotides: 8.